Following are 29 T cell receptor beta chains from one sample sequenced in a study of OX40 agonist ivuxolimab in advanced cancers. Profiling relied on immunoSEQ multiplex PCR, and the TCRdb table lists in-frame clones only, not all of them. The data contain 68,000 or so clones, approximately 90% of them seen just once; the ten biggest clones take up nearly 8.5%. Here the sequenced sample was CD4+ or CD8+ T cells sorted from blood, taken in a trial of the OX40 agonist ivuxolimab. Every receptor here comes from an adult with an advanced solid tumor such as melanoma, head and neck, liver or kidney cancer.

This chain connects TRBV6-5 to TRBJ1-3; no firm D call. V was trimmed by 4 bases and J by 0 bases, leaving 13 bases between them. Germline V lookup: CDR1 MNHEY, CDR2 SVGAGI. The CDR3 sequence is 16 residues long. Here the CDR3 reads CASSSPRPGSGNTIYF. As DNA, the CDR3 is TGTGCCAGCAGTTCCCCTCGCCCGGGCTCTGGAAACACCATATATTTT.

The chain couples TRBV5-1 to TRBJ1-3; 7 bases line up with TRBD1. J gave up 2 bases and V 3 bases, and 5 bases lay outside the gene matches. Germline V gene data show CDR1 as SGHRS and CDR2 as YFSETQ. The CDR3 sequence is 15 residues long. CDR3 region: CASSSQGLAGNTIYF. In nucleotides, the CDR3 is TGCGCCAGCAGCTCACAGGGGCTGGCTGGAAACACCATATATTTT.

The chain couples TRBV25-1 to TRBJ1-3, with 7 bases identical to TRBD1. Germline CDR1 reads MGHDK; CDR2 reads SYGVNS. This CDR3 has 18 amino acids. V trimming: 3 bases; J trimming: 0 bases; junction bases outside the gene matches: 11. CDR3 protein: CASSDGGGQQSSGNTIYF. The CDR3 DNA sequence: TGTGCCAGCAGTGACGGTGGGGGACAGCAGAGCTCTGGAAACACCATATATTTT. Variable domain in full (rest from reference TRBV25-1 and TRBJ1-3): EADIYQTPRYLVIGTGKKITLECSQTMGHDKMYWYQQDPGMELHLIHYSYGVNSTEKGDLSSESTVSRIRTEHFPLTLESARPSHTSQYLCASSDGGGQQSSGNTIYFGEGSWLTVV.

The rearrangement joins TRBV5-5 to TRBJ1-3; unclear D gene. The CDR3 has 14 residues. Germline values: CDR1 SGHKS, CDR2 YYEKEE (reference sequence). The V end lost 0 bases, the J end lost 1 base, and 5 bases lay between the germline ends. CDR3 protein: CASSLARSGNTIYF. CDR3 coding DNA: TGTGCCAGCAGCTTGGCGAGGTCTGGAAACACCATATATTTT.

V is TRBV6-5 and J is TRBJ2-7; 13 bases match TRBD2. The CDR3 loop spans 15 amino acids. Looked up from germline, CDR1 is MNHEY and CDR2 is SVGAGI. V lost 6 bases, J lost 6 bases, and 8 bases stayed unmatched. The CDR3 sequence is CASRLTSGGHSEQYF. The CDR3 bases are TGTGCCAGCAGATTGACTAGCGGGGGGCATAGCGAGCAGTACTTC.

The chain employs TRBV5-1 and TRBJ2-7; 10 positions agree with TRBD2. V shed 4 bases, J shed 6 bases, and the junction held 10 bases outside the gene matches. From germline, CDR1 is SGHRS and CDR2 YFSETQ. This CDR3 has 15 residues. The CDR3 DNA follows: TGCGCCAGCAGCGCCGAGCTAGCGGGGGTTACCGAGCAGTACTTC. Its protein is CASSAELAGVTEQYF.

The J gene is TRBJ1-2, the V gene TRBV9, with D possibly being TRBD1 (6 bases). V was cut by 3 bases and J by 8 bases, with 11 bases left in between. The V gene's germline CDR1 is SGDLS and CDR2 YYNGEE. The CDR3 length is 12 residues. The CDR3 loop reads CASSGGQRGYTF. The CDR3 DNA sequence: TGTGCCAGCAGCGGGGGACAACGGGGCTACACCTTC.

The rearrangement joins TRBV11-1 to TRBJ1-1, with D possibly TRBD1 on 5 matching bases. Per the germline V gene, CDR1 is SGHAT and CDR2 is FQDESV (reference sequence). V lost 0 bases to trimming and J lost 8 bases, with 13 bases between them. The CDR3 is 14 residues long. The CDR3 nucleotides read TGTGCCAGCAGCTTAGCAGCGGAGGGGACGGAAGCTTTCTTT. As protein: CASSLAAEGTEAFF.

V gene TRBV18 combines with J gene TRBJ1-6; D gene unclear. V shed 6 bases and J shed 10 bases, with 10 bases lying between them. The CDR3 extends over 12 amino acids. Germline V gene data show CDR1 as KGHSH and CDR2 as LQKENI. This CDR3 is CASSNPNSPLHF. DNA of the CDR3: TGTGCCAGCTCGAATCCTAACTCACCCCTCCACTTT. The full variable domain, its missing parts supplied by reference TRBV18 and TRBJ1-6, is NAGVMQNPRHLVRRRGQEARLRCSPMKGHSHVYWYRQLPEEGLKFMVYLQKENIIDESGMPKERFSAEFPKEGPSILRIQQVVRGDSAAYFCASSNPNSPLHFGNGTRLTVT.

The chain has TRBV7-6 and TRBJ1-5; no reliable D call. CDR1 SGHVS and CDR2 FNYEAQ come from the germline V gene. CDR3 length equals 13 residues. V was cut by 0 bases and J by 5 bases, with 5 bases left in between. In DNA form, the CDR3 reads TGTGCCAGCAGCTTAGCCGGAGATCAGCCCCAGCATTTT. Residues: CASSLAGDQPQHF.

This rearrangement joins TRBV9 to TRBJ2-5; 8 nucleotides agree with TRBD2. V lost 0 bases to trimming and J lost 2 bases; unmatched junction nucleotides: 15. This CDR3 spans 19 amino acids. Per germline, CDR1 SGDLS and CDR2 YYNGEE. The CDR3 sequence: CASSVASGGTRTRQETQYF. DNA of the CDR3: TGTGCCAGCAGCGTAGCTTCGGGTGGGACTAGGACACGACAAGAGACCCAGTACTTC.

The rearrangement uses TRBV6-5 and TRBJ1-1; D not certain. Trimming left V 1 base short and J 4 bases short, with 13 bases between. Germline CDR1 reads MNHEY; CDR2 reads SVGAGI. This CDR3 spans 15 amino acids. CDR3 in DNA: TGTGCCAGCAGTTACTTGGCACCTGGCAGCACTGAAGCTTTCTTT. Protein sequence: CASSYLAPGSTEAFF.

V and J are TRBV29-1 and TRBJ2-1, with D maybe TRBD1 (6 bases). Trimming cost V 8 bases and J 5 bases, with 10 bases left between them. This CDR3 comprises 11 residues. Germline CDR1 and CDR2: SQVTM and ANQGSEA. The CDR3 here is CSPRDNNEQFF. DNA of the CDR3: TGCAGCCCCCGGGACAACAATGAGCAGTTCTTC.

This chain links TRBV5-4 with TRBJ1-5; D unclear. CDR3 size: 13 residues. Germline V gene sequence: CDR1 SGHNT, CDR2 YYREEE (reference sequence). V dropped 4 bases and J dropped 5 bases, with 10 bases sitting between them. In DNA, the CDR3 is TGTGCCAGCAGCCCTGAGAGGGATCAGCCCCAGCATTTT. Its translation is CASSPERDQPQHF.

The chain is built from TRBV6-5 and TRBJ2-7; D is ambiguous. Per germline, CDR1 MNHEY and CDR2 SVGAGI. The V end was cut by 0 bases, the J end by 2 bases, with 11 bases between. This CDR3 has 15 residues. Written as DNA, the CDR3 is TGTGCCAGCAGTTACTCTTTCATAGAGACCTACGAGCAGTACTTC. Amino acid sequence: CASSYSFIETYEQYF.

The chain is built from TRBV5-1 and TRBJ1-6; D unclear. Trimming took off 0 bases at V and 9 bases at J, with 10 bases between the two ends. CDR3 length: 14 amino acids. In germline, CDR1 is SGHRS, CDR2 YFSETQ. The CDR3 nucleotides read TGCGCCAGCAGCTTGGAAAGGGCAAGTTCACCCCTCCACTTT. It yields the protein CASSLERASSPLHF.

J is TRBJ1-2 and V is TRBV6-6; D perhaps matches TRBD1 (5 bases). V lost 4 bases and J lost 2, with 14 bases in between. The CDR3 extends over 15 amino acids. CDR1 and CDR2 from the germline V gene are MNHNY and SVGAGI (reference sequence). The CDR3, as DNA: TGTGCCAGCAGTTTCAGCGACAGTCTCAACTATGGCTACACCTTC. As protein: CASSFSDSLNYGYTF.

The genes are TRBV4-3 and TRBJ2-1; the D gene is possibly TRBD1 (6 bases). There are 15 residues in the CDR3. Germline CDR1 and CDR2: LGHNA and YSLEER. Trimming removed 0 bases at V and 6 bases at J, with 12 bases between. The CDR3 nucleotides read TGCGCCAGCAGCCAAGATGTGGGGGCCTTCAATGAGCAGTTCTTC. Protein: CASSQDVGAFNEQFF.

The J gene is TRBJ2-7, the V gene TRBV7-6, with TRBD2 matching 11 bases. This CDR3 comprises 15 residues. The junction had 5 bases not matched to a gene; V was cut back by 5 bases and J by 2 bases. CDR1 is SGHVS, CDR2 FNYEAQ, per germline. CDR3 in DNA: TGTGCCAGCAGCATTATTAGCGGGGGGGCCTACGAGCAGTACTTC. Protein: CASSIISGGAYEQYF. Full variable domain (rest looked up from reference TRBV7-6 and TRBJ2-7): GAGVSQSPRYKVTKRGQDVALRCDPISGHVSLYWYRQALGQGPEFLTYFNYEAQQDKSGLPNDRFSAERPEGSISTLTIQRTEQRDSAMYRCASSIISGGAYEQYFGPGTRLTVT.

This chain links TRBV28 with TRBJ2-3, with 8 positions matching TRBD1. The CDR3 loop spans 16 amino acids. Looked up from germline, CDR1 is MDHEN and CDR2 is SYDVKM. V was clipped by 7 bases and J by 4 bases; unmatched bases: 13. CDR3 nucleotides: TGTGCCAGCACAATCCCCGGTACAGGGGGGTCAGATACGCAGTATTTT. Translated, it gives CASTIPGTGGSDTQYF.

V usage is TRBV12-5 and J usage is TRBJ2-5; weak D call: TRBD1 (6 bases). The CDR3 spans 13 residues. Looked up from germline, CDR1 is LGHNT and CDR2 is FRNRAP. V dropped 6 bases and J dropped 5 bases, with 13 bases sitting between them. CDR3 bases: TGTGCTAGTGGATACGGACAGTTGGAGACCCAGTACTTC. Translated, it gives CASGYGQLETQYF.

The rearrangement links TRBV6-1 to TRBJ1-5; D not resolved. V was shortened by 1 base and J by 2 bases, with 9 bases between the two germline ends. From germline, CDR1 is MNHNS and CDR2 SASEGT. The CDR3 is 15 amino acids. The CDR3 coding sequence is TGTGCCAGCAGTGAAGGACCGGCCGGCAATCAGCCCCAGCATTTT. This encodes CASSEGPAGNQPQHF.

The chain recombines TRBV29-1 with TRBJ2-3; D is undetermined. CDR1 is SQVTM, CDR2 ANQGSEA, per germline. The CDR3 sequence is 13 residues long. Trimming took off 3 bases at V and 1 base at J, with 8 bases between the two ends. The CDR3 nucleotides read TGCAGCGTTGAGGGGTCAGGCACAGATACGCAGTATTTT. Translated, it gives CSVEGSGTDTQYF.

The V call is TRBV7-8, the J call TRBJ2-1; D is unresolved. There are 15 residues in the CDR3. Trimming took 8 bases from V and 1 from J, leaving 15 bases between them. Germline-derived CDR1 and CDR2 are SGHVS and FQNEAQ. CDR3 loop: CASSGRDPSYNEQFF. CDR3 bases: TGTGCCAGCTCCGGTAGGGATCCTTCCTACAATGAGCAGTTCTTC.

This clone was seen a few times. This rearrangement joins TRBV9 to TRBJ2-1, with 11 bases matching TRBD1. Trimming removed 3 bases from V and 6 bases from J; junction bases left unmatched: 14. CDR3 length equals 18 residues. The V gene's germline CDR1 is SGDLS and CDR2 YYNGEE. CDR3 bases: TGTGCCAGCAGCGGAAACAGCGGGACAGGGGGTTTCTCCAATGAGCAGTTCTTC. It is translated as CASSGNSGTGGFSNEQFF.

The V and J genes are TRBV4-2 and TRBJ2-3; 8 bases are shared with TRBD1. The CDR3 contains 14 residues. The J segment lost 1 base and the V segment lost 4 bases, leaving 1 base of the junction unmatched. CDR1 and CDR2 (germline): LGHNA, YNFKEQ. The CDR3, as DNA: TGTGCCAGCAGCCTGGACAGGGGCACAGATACGCAGTATTTT. Amino acid sequence: CASSLDRGTDTQYF.

V is TRBV11-3 and J is TRBJ2-1, with 10 nucleotides matching TRBD2. V lost 2 bases to trimming and J lost 7 bases; unmatched junction nucleotides: 5. The CDR3 extends over 15 amino acids. Per the germline V gene, CDR1 is SGHNT and CDR2 is YENEEA. CDR3 nucleotide sequence: TGTGCCAGCAGCTTACTAGCGGGGGAGGTTAATGAGCAGTTCTTC. Amino acids: CASSLLAGEVNEQFF. Together with reference TRBV11-3 and TRBJ2-1, the CDR3 gives the full variable domain: EAGVVQSPRYKIIEKKQPVAFWCNPISGHNTLYWYLQNLGQGPELLIRYENEEAVDDSQLPKDRFSAERLKGVDSTLKIQPAELGDSAVYLCASSLLAGEVNEQFFGPGTRLTVL.

CDR3 DNA: TGTGCCAGCAGCCCGAACACAGTGGCCCGGACAGTAGAAGCTTTCTTT. It specifies CASSPNTVARTVEAFF. The chain links TRBV7-2 to TRBJ1-1; TRBD1 might be the D (6 bases). This CDR3 is built from 16 residues. V dropped 5 bases and J dropped 8 bases, with 24 bases sitting between them. Germline CDR1 is SGHTA and CDR2 is FQGNSA.

J is TRBJ2-1 and V is TRBV5-1, with 8 bases that match TRBD2. Trimming at V came to 0 bases and at J to 5 bases, leaving 1 base not matched to a gene. The CDR3 has 14 amino acids. Germline V CDR1 and CDR2: SGHRS, YFSETQ. CDR3 loop: CASSLAAGDNEQFF. In nucleotides, the CDR3 is TGCGCCAGCAGCTTGGCAGCGGGGGACAATGAGCAGTTCTTC.